The entry below describes one TCR beta chain. Per the original data handling: Researchers report that nucleated cell counts were estimated from reference gene primer amplification. Assay used: immunoSEQ multiplex PCR; TCRdb lists only in-frame clones, some missing. From that table come the V and J calls and clone size; the DNA was used to work out D and trimming. The sample lists a few hundred thousand clones, just under 90% occurring once. Recruits, aged roughly 18 to 90 years, lived in 24 US areas. Two consecutive negative NP/OP PCR tests, clearance, or resolved symptoms defined Cohort 3 recovery. These data originate in a study of blood T cell repertoires in COVID-19. Whole-study context: The study drew acute and convalescent COVID-19 samples from the United States, Italy and Spain.

The V gene lost 4 bases and the J gene lost 11 bases, with 18 bases spanning the gap. Germline V gives CDR1 SGHDT, CDR2 YYEEEE. This CDR3 has 13 amino acids. The sequenced material came from PBMCs or T cells enriched from blood (not recorded which). The clonotype originates from a woman in her forties or fifties who had recovered from COVID-19. The chain employs TRBV5-6 and TRBJ1-1; weak D call: TRBD1 (6 bases). The CDR3 is CASSGQAGATAFF. Written as DNA, the CDR3 is TGTGCCAGCAGCGGACAAGCGGGGGCGACGGCTTTCTTT. The variable domain in full, completed from reference TRBV5-6 and TRBJ1-1, reads DAGVTQSPTHLIKTRGQQVTLRCSPKSGHDTVSWYQQALGQGPQFIFQYYEEEERQRGNFPDRFSGHQFPNYSSELNVNALLLGDSALYLCASSGQAGATAFFGQGTRLTVV.